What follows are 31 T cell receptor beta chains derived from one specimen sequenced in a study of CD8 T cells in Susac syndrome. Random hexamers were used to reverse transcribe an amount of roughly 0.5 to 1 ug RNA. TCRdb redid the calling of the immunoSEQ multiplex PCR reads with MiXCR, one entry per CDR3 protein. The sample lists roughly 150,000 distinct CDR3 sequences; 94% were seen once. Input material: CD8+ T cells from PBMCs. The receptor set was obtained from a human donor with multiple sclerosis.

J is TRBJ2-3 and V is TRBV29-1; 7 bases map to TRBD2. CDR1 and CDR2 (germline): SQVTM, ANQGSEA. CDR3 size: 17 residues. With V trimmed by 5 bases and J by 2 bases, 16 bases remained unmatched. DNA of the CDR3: TGCAGCGTTCCCCGGGGAGAGGGACTACTGAACACAGATACGCAGTATTTT. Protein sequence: CSVPRGEGLLNTDTQYF.

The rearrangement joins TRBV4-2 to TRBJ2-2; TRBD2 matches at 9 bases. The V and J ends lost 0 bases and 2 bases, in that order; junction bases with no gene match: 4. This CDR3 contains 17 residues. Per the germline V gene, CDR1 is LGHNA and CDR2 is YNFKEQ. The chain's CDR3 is CASSQEGLAGNTGELFF. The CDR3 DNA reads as TGTGCCAGCAGCCAAGAGGGACTAGCCGGAAACACCGGGGAGCTGTTTTTT.

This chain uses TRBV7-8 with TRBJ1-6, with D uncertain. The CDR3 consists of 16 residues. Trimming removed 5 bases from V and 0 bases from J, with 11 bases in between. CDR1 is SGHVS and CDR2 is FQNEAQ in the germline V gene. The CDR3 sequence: CASSIAPSSYNSPLHF. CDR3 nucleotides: TGTGCCAGCAGCATTGCCCCGAGCTCCTATAATTCACCCCTCCACTTT.

CDR3: CSARDRTSGGPNTGELFF. The CDR3 nucleotides are TGCAGTGCTAGAGATCGGACTAGCGGGGGCCCGAACACCGGGGAGCTGTTTTTT. The chain carries TRBV20-1 and TRBJ2-2, with TRBD2 matching over 13 bases. Germline assignment: CDR1 DFQATT and CDR2 SNEGSKA (reference sequence). The CDR3 runs to 18 residues. V lost 0 bases to trimming and J lost 0 bases; unmatched junction nucleotides: 4.

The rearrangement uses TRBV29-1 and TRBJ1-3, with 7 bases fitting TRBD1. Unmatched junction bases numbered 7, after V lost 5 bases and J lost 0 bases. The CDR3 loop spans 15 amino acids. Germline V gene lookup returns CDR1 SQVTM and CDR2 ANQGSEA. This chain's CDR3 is CSVWTGGVSGNTIYF. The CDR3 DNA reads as TGCAGCGTTTGGACAGGAGGTGTCTCTGGAAACACCATATATTTT. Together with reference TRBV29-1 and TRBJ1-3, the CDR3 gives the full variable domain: SAVISQKPSRDICQRGTSLTIQCQVDSQVTMMFWYRQQPGQSLTLIATANQGSEATYESGFVIDKFPISRPNLTFSTLTVSNMSPEDSSIYLCSVWTGGVSGNTIYFGEGSWLTVV.

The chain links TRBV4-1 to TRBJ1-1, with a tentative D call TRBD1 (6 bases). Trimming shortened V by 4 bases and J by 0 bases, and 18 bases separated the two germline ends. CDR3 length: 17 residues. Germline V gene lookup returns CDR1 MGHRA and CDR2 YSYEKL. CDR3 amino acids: CASSLLTGRAVNTEAFF. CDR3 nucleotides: TGCGCCAGCAGCCTGTTAACAGGGAGGGCAGTGAACACTGAAGCTTTCTTT.

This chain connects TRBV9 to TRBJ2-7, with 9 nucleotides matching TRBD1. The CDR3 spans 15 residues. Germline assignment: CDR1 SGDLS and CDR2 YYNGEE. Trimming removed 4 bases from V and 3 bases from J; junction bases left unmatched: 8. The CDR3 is CASSPTGTGYYEQYF. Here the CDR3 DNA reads TGTGCCAGCAGCCCCACCGGGACAGGGTACTACGAGCAGTACTTC.

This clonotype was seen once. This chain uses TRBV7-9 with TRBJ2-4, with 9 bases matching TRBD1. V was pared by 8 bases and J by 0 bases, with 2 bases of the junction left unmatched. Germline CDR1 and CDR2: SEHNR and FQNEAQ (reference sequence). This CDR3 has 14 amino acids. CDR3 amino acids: CASAGQGAKNIQYF. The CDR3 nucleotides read TGTGCCAGCGCGGGACAGGGAGCCAAAAACATTCAGTACTTC.

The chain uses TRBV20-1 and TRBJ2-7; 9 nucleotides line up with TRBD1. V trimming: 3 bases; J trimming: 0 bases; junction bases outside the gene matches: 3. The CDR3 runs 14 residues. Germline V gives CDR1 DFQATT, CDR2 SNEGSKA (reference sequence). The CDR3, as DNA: TGCAGTGCTAGCGGGACAGGGAGCTCCTACGAGCAGTACTTC. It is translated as CSASGTGSSYEQYF.

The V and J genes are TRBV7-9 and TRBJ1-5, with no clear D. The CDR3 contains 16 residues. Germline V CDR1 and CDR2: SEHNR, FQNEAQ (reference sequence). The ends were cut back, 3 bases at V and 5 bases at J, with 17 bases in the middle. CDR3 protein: CASSFFSNSGHQPQHF. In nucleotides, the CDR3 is TGTGCCAGCAGCTTTTTTAGCAACAGCGGGCATCAGCCCCAGCATTTT.

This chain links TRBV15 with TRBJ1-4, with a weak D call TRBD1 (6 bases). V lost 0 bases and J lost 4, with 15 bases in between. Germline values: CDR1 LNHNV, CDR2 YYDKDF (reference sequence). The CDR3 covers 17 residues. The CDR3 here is CATSRDPGTKDNEKLFF. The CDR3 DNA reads TGTGCCACCAGCAGAGACCCCGGGACAAAAGATAATGAAAAACTGTTTTTT.

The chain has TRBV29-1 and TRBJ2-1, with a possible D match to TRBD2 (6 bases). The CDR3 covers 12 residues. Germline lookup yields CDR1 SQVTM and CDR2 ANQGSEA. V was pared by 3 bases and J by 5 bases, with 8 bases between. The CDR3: CSVDPGDNEQFF. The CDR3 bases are TGCAGCGTTGACCCGGGGGACAATGAGCAGTTCTTC.

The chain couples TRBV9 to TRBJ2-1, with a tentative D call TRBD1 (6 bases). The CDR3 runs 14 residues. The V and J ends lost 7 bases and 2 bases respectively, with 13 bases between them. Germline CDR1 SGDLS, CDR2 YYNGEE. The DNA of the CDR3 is TGTGCCAGCGGTGGCTGGGACACCTACAATGAGCAGTTCTTC. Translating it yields CASGGWDTYNEQFF.

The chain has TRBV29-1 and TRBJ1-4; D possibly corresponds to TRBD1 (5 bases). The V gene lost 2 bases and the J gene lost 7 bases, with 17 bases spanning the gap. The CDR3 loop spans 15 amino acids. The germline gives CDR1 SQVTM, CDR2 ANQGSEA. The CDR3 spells CSVEIGVLRGEKLFF. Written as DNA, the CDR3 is TGCAGCGTTGAAATTGGTGTGTTAAGGGGTGAAAAACTGTTTTTT. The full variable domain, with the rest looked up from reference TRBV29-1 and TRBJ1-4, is SAVISQKPSRDICQRGTSLTIQCQVDSQVTMMFWYRQQPGQSLTLIATANQGSEATYESGFVIDKFPISRPNLTFSTLTVSNMSPEDSSIYLCSVEIGVLRGEKLFFGSGTQLSVL.

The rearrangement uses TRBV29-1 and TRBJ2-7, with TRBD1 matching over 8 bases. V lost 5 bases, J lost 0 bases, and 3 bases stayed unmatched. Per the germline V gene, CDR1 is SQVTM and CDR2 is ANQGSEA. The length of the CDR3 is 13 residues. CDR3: CSVRTGLSYEQYF. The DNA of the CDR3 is TGCAGCGTTCGGACAGGGCTCTCCTACGAGCAGTACTTC.

The CDR3, as DNA: TGTGCCAGCAGCGCCTCAGGGAGGGCGGTGAACACTGAAGCTTTCTTT. Protein product: CASSASGRAVNTEAFF. V is TRBV9 and J is TRBJ1-1; perhaps TRBD1 as D (5 bases). V was shortened by 3 bases and J by 0 bases, with 15 bases between the two germline ends. CDR3 length: 16 amino acids. Germline CDR1 is SGDLS and CDR2 is YYNGEE.

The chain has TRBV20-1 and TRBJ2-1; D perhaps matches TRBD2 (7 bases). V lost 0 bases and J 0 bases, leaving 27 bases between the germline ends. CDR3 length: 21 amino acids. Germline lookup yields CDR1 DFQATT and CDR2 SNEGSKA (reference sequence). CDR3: CSARDFPGGVFRLDSYNEQFF. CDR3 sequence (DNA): TGCAGTGCTAGAGATTTTCCGGGGGGCGTATTTAGGTTAGACTCCTACAATGAGCAGTTCTTC.

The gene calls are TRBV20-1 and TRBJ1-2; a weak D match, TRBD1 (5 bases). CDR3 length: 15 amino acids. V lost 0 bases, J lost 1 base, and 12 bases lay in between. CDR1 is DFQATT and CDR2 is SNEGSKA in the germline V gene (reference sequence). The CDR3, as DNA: TGCAGTGCTAGAGACTACAGGAGCTTTAACTATGGCTACACCTTC. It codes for CSARDYRSFNYGYTF.

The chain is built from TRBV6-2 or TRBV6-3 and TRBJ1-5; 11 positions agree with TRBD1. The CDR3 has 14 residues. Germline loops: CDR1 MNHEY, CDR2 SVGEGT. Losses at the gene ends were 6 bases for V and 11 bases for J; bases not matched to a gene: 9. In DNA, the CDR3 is TGTGCCAGCAGCCCGGGACAGGGGGTAAGGACCCAGCATTTT. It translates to CASSPGQGVRTQHF.

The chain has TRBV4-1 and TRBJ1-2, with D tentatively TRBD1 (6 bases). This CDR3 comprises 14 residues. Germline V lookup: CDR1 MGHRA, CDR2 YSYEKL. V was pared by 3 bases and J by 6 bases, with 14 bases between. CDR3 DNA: TGCGCCAGCAGCCACCTACAGGGTGGCGATGGCTACACCTTC. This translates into CASSHLQGGDGYTF.

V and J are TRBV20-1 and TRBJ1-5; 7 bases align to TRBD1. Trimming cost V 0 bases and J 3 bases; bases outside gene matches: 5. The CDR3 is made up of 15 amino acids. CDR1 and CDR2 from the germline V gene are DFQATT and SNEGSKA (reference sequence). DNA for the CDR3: TGCAGTGCTAGAGACCCACAGGGGTACAATCAGCCCCAGCATTTT. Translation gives CSARDPQGYNQPQHF.

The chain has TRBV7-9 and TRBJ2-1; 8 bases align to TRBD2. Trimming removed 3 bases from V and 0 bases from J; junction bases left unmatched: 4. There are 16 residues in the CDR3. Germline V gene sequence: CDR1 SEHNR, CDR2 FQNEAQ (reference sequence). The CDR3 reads CASSFSGTSSYNEQFF. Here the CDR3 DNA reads TGTGCCAGCAGCTTCAGTGGGACTAGCTCCTACAATGAGCAGTTCTTC.

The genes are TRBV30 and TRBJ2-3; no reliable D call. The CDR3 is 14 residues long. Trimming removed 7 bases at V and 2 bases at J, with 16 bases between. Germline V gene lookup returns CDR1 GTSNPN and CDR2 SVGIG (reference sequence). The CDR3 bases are TGTGCCTCATCGGACCGCGAAAACACAGATACGCAGTATTTT. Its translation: CASSDRENTDTQYF.

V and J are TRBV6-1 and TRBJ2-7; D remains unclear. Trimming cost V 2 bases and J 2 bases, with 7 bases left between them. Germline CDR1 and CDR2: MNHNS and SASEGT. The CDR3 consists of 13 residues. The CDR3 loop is CASSERLAYEQYF. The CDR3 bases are TGTGCCAGCAGTGAAAGGTTAGCCTACGAGCAGTACTTC.

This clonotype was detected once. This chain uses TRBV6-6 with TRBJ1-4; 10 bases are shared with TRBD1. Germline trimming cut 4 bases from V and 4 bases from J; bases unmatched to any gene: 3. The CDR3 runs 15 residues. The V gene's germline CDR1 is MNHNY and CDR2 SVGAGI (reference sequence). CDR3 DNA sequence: TGTGCCAGCAGTTCATGGACAGGGGGTAATGAAAAACTGTTTTTT. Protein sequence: CASSSWTGGNEKLFF.

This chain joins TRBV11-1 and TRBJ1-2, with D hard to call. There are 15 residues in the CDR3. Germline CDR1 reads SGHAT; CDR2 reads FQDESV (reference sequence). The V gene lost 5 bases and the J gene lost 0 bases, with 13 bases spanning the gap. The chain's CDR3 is CASSPGPEANYGYTF. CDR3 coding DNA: TGTGCCAGCAGCCCCGGACCGGAAGCTAACTATGGCTACACCTTC. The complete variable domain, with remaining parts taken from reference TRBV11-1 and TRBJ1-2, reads EAEVAQSPRYKITEKSQAVAFWCDPISGHATLYWYRQILGQGPELLVQFQDESVVDDSQLPKDRFSAERLKGVDSTLKIQPAELGDSAMYLCASSPGPEANYGYTFGSGTRLTVV.

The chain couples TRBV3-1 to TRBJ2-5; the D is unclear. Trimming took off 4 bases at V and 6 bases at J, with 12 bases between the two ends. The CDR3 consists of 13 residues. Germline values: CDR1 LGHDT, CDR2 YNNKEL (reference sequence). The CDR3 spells CASSPPAWKTQYF. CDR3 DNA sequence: TGTGCCAGCAGCCCCCCTGCGTGGAAGACCCAGTACTTC.

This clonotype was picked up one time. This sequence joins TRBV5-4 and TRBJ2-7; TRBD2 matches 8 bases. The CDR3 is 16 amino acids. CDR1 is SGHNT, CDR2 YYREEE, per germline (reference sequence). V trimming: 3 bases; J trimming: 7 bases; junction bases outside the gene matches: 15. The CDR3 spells CASSSPGRGVDYEQYF. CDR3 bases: TGTGCCAGCAGCTCCCCTGGGCGGGGGGTCGATTATGAGCAGTACTTC.

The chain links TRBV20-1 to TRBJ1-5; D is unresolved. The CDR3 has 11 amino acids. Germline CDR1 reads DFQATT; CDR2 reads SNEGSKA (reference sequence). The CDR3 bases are TGCGGGGTAGGTAACAATCAGCCCCAGCATTTT. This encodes CGVGNNQPQHF.

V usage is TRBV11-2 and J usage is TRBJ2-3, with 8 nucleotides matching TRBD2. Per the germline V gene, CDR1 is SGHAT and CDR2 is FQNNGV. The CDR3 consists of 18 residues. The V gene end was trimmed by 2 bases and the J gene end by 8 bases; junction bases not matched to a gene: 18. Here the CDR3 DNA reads TGTGCCAGCAGCTTAACCTCGGGGGGCCCGAGCCTAGCGGGTACGCAGTATTTT. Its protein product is CASSLTSGGPSLAGTQYF. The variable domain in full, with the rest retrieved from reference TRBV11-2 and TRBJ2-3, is EAGVAQSPRYKIIEKRQSVAFWCNPISGHATLYWYQQILGQGPKLLIQFQNNGVVDDSQLPKDRFSAERLKGVDSTLKIQPAKLEDSAVYLCASSLTSGGPSLAGTQYFGPGTRLTVL.

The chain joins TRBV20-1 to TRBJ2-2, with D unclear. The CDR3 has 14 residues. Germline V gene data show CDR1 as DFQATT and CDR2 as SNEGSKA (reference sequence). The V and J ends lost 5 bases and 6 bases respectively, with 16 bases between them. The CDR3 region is CSAFLSSLAGELFF. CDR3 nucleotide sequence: TGCAGTGCTTTCCTAAGTTCCCTGGCCGGGGAGCTGTTTTTT.